This record concerns one T cell receptor beta chain sequence. The CDR3 is 14 residues long. The germline V gene has CDR1 SNHLY and CDR2 FYNNEI. V lost 6 bases to trimming and J lost 9 bases; unmatched junction nucleotides: 7. The source of the sample is a study of blood T cell repertoires in COVID-19. Only in-frame clones appear in the TCRdb table, and some are missing; sequencing was by immunoSEQ multiplex PCR. The sample records approximately 360,000 clones, over 75% being singletons. Individuals aged about 18 to 89 years were recruited from about two dozen US areas. This clonotype originated in a woman younger than 45 with acute COVID-19. The V call is TRBV2, the J call TRBJ1-6; 8 positions match TRBD1. The material sequenced was PBMCs or T cells enriched from blood (not recorded which). The CDR3 region has the DNA TGTGCCAGCAGGCCCGGGACAGGTATTTCACCCCTCCACTTT. It translates to CASRPGTGISPLHF.